This TCR beta chain comes out of a study of T cells in localized non-small cell lung cancer. Overall study results and limits: Uninvolved adjacent lung showed peak T cell clonality, exceeding tumor. Out of the top 100 tumor clones, a median roughly 52 were seen in adjacent lung.

Points on this clone: The target antigen is unknown.

Here immunoSEQ multiplex PCR was the method, and the copy in TCRdb shows in-frame clones only, minus some. The sample records 20,000 to 25,000 clones, about nine tenths being singletons. The TCR originated in a man aged 40 to 75 with stage II squamous cell lung carcinoma. The sample here was PBMCs, taken before any cancer treatment.

CDR3 residues: CASSFRTPVSYNEQFF. CDR3 sequence (DNA): TGTGCCAGCAGTTTTCGGACTCCTGTTTCCTACAATGAGCAGTTCTTC. The rearrangement links TRBV6-5 to TRBJ2-1, with D tentatively TRBD2 (5 bases). V was clipped by 4 bases and J by 1 base, with 14 bases between them. There are 16 residues in the CDR3. In germline, CDR1 is MNHEY, CDR2 SVGAGI.